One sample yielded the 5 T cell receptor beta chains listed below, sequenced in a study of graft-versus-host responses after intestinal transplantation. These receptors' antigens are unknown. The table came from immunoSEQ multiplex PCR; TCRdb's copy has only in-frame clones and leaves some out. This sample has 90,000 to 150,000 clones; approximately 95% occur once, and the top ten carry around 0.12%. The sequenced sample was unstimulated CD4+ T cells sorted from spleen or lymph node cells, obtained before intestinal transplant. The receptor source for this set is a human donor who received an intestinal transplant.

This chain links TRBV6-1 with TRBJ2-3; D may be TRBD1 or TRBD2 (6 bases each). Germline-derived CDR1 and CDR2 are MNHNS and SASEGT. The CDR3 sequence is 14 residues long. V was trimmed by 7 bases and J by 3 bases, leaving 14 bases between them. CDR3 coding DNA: TGTGCCAGCATCAAGGGGGGCTGGACAGATACGCAGTATTTT. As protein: CASIKGGWTDTQYF.

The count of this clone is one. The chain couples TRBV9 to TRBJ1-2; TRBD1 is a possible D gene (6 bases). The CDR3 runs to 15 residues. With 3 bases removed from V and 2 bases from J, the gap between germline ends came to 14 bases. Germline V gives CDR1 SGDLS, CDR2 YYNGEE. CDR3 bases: TGTGCCAGCAGCGCCTCCGGGACACCAAACTATGGCTACACCTTC. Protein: CASSASGTPNYGYTF.

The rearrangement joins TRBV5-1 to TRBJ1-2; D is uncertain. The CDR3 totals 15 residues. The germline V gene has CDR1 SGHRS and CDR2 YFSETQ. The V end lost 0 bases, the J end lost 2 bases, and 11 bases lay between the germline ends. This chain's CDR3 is CASSLVAGPNYGYTF. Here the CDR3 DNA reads TGCGCCAGCAGCTTGGTGGCAGGACCAAACTATGGCTACACCTTC.

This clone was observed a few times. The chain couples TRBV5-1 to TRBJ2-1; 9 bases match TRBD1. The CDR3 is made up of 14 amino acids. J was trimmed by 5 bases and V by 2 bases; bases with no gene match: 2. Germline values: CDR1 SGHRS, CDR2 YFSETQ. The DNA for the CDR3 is TGCGCCAGCAGCTTACAGGGGGCGAACAATGAGCAGTTCTTC. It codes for CASSLQGANNEQFF.

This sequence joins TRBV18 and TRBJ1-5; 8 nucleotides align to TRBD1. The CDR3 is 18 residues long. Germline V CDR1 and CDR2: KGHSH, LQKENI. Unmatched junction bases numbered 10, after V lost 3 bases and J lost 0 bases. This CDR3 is CASSPGQGRPNSNQPQHF. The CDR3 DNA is TGTGCCAGCTCACCCGGACAGGGCCGCCCGAATAGCAATCAGCCCCAGCATTTT.